These T cell receptor beta chains were read from a single sample in a study of spatial heterogeneity in lung cancer. TCRdb called the 5' RACE reads again in MiXCR, with one record for every CDR3 protein. The sample lists about 17,000 distinct CDR3 sequences, about a fifth occurring once. The source was PBMCs, collected at surgery. All receptors come from a female donor with early-stage non-small cell lung cancer. Both conserved end residues are part of each CDR3. D genes are given only for firm matches. Some rows have no size entry. The others give once, few or many, or a class for an expanded clone.

CDR3: CASSVRRENTGELFF
DNA: TGTGCCAGCAGCGTAAGACGGGAGAACACCGGGGAGCTGTTTTTT
V: TRBV9
D: .
size: many
J: TRBJ2-2

CDR3: CASSSTAKREQYF
DNA: TGTGCCAGCAGCTCGACTGCGAAGCGCGAGCAGTACTTC
V: TRBV5-6
D: .
size: many
J: TRBJ2-7

CDR3: CATSSTGVGEKLFF
DNA: TGTGCCACTTCTTCCACAGGGGTTGGTGAAAAACTGTTTTTT
V: TRBV24-1
D: TRBD1
size: many
J: TRBJ1-4

CDR3: CASSPKWGSTDTQYF
DNA: TGTGCCAGCAGCCCCAAATGGGGTAGCACAGATACGCAGTATTTT
V: TRBV5-4
D: .
size: many
J: TRBJ2-3

CDR3: CASSQDKGGRTQYF
DNA: TGCGCCAGCAGCCAAGACAAGGGGGGGAGAACGCAGTATTTT
V: TRBV4-3
D: .
size: .
J: TRBJ2-3

CDR3: CASSLEEGSAQYF
DNA: TGTGCCAGCAGTTTAGAGGAGGGATCGGCCCAGTACTTC
V: TRBV12-3/TRBV12-4
D: .
size: many
J: TRBJ2-5

CDR3: CASSFELNEKLFF
DNA: TGTGCCAGCAGCTTCGAGCTTAATGAAAAACTGTTTTTT
V: TRBV7-2
D: .
size: once
J: TRBJ1-4

CDR3: CASSPRRKNIQYF
DNA: TGTGCCAGCAGTCCAAGACGCAAAAACATTCAGTACTTC
V: TRBV12-3/TRBV12-4
D: .
size: many
J: TRBJ2-4

CDR3: CASRSKSTNEKLFF
DNA: TGTGCCAGCAGGAGCAAATCGACTAATGAAAAACTGTTTTTT
V: TRBV2
D: .
size: many
J: TRBJ1-4

CDR3: CSVVQGEQFF
DNA: TGCAGCGTTGTGCAGGGGGAGCAGTTCTTC
V: TRBV29-1
D: .
size: many
J: TRBJ2-1

CDR3: CASSYGPGTFQDTQYF
DNA: TGTGCCAGCAGCTACGGCCCGGGTACATTCCAAGATACGCAGTATTTT
V: TRBV7-2
D: .
size: .
J: TRBJ2-3

CDR3: CSVGGLAGGHTDTQYF
DNA: TGCAGCGTCGGCGGACTAGCGGGAGGGCACACAGATACGCAGTATTTT
V: TRBV29-1
D: TRBD2
size: medium-sized
J: TRBJ2-3

CDR3: CSASAGGAQPQHF
DNA: TGCAGTGCTAGTGCGGGGGGGGCTCAGCCCCAGCATTTT
V: TRBV20-1
D: .
size: many
J: TRBJ1-5

CDR3: CSAGRGAGYGYTF
DNA: TGCAGTGCTGGTCGTGGGGCCGGCTATGGCTACACCTTC
V: TRBV20-1
D: .
size: many
J: TRBJ1-2

CDR3: CASSEDPYNEQFF
DNA: TGTGCCAGCAGTGAAGATCCGTACAATGAGCAGTTCTTC
V: TRBV6-1
D: .
size: .
J: TRBJ2-1

CDR3: CASSPRTGSSPDTQYF
DNA: TGTGCCAGCAGCCCCCGGACAGGGTCCTCACCAGATACGCAGTATTTT
V: TRBV7-2
D: TRBD1
size: .
J: TRBJ2-3

CDR3: CASSRPGRTEAFF
DNA: TGTGCCAGCAGCCGCCCGGGCCGGACTGAAGCTTTCTTT
V: TRBV6-6
D: .
size: medium-sized
J: TRBJ1-1

CDR3: CASSQEATRTQYF
DNA: TGTGCCAGCAGCCAAGAAGCCACAAGGACCCAGTACTTC
V: TRBV3-1
D: .
size: many
J: TRBJ2-5

CDR3: CASSQGARAYNEQFF
DNA: TGTGCCAGCTCACAAGGTGCAAGAGCCTACAATGAGCAGTTCTTC
V: TRBV9
D: .
size: many
J: TRBJ2-1

CDR3: CSALDDPFRAQHF
DNA: TGCAGTGCTCTTGACGACCCCTTTCGGGCCCAGCATTTT
V: TRBV20-1
D: .
size: .
J: TRBJ1-5

CDR3: CASSNRDGTDTKYF
DNA: TGTGCCAGTAGTAATCGGGACGGCACAGATACGAAGTATTTT
V: TRBV19
D: .
size: many
J: TRBJ2-3

CDR3: CASTGRREQYF
DNA: TGTGCCAGCACAGGACGCCGCGAGCAGTACTTC
V: TRBV28
D: .
size: few
J: TRBJ2-7

CDR3: CASSLEYRTSGSYEQYF
DNA: TGTGCCAGCAGCTTAGAATATCGGACTAGCGGCTCCTACGAGCAGTACTTC
V: TRBV7-2
D: TRBD2
size: many
J: TRBJ2-7

CDR3: CASSPQEDNEQFF
DNA: TGTGCCAGCAGCCCCCAGGAGGACAATGAGCAGTTCTTC
V: TRBV5-4
D: .
size: many
J: TRBJ2-1

CDR3: CASSLMGGIGEKLFF
DNA: TGTGCCAGCAGCTTAATGGGGGGCATAGGTGAAAAACTGTTTTTT
V: TRBV7-2
D: .
size: medium-sized
J: TRBJ1-4

CDR3: CASSQGYGGRTGELFF
DNA: TGTGCCAGCAGCCAAGGTTACGGGGGTAGAACCGGGGAGCTGTTTTTT
V: TRBV14
D: .
size: .
J: TRBJ2-2

CDR3: CASRLRQGANSPLHF
DNA: TGTGCCAGCAGACTGAGACAGGGGGCAAATTCACCCCTCCACTTT
V: TRBV7-2
D: TRBD1
size: many
J: TRBJ1-6

CDR3: CASSQVWAGEQFF
DNA: TGTGCCAGCAGCCAAGTTTGGGCGGGAGAGCAGTTCTTC
V: TRBV14
D: .
size: many
J: TRBJ2-1

CDR3: CASIVGVNTIYF
DNA: TGTGCCAGCATCGTAGGGGTGAACACCATATATTTT
V: TRBV12-3/TRBV12-4
D: .
size: .
J: TRBJ1-3

CDR3: CASSLAGANVLTF
DNA: TGTGCCAGCAGTTTAGCTGGGGCCAACGTCCTGACTTTC
V: TRBV12-3/TRBV12-4
D: .
size: many
J: TRBJ2-6

CDR3: CASSRRGSNSPLHF
DNA: TGTGCCAGCAGCCGACGGGGTTCTAATTCACCCCTCCACTTT
V: TRBV7-9
D: .
size: many
J: TRBJ1-6

CDR3: CATSDSRDSPQETQYF
DNA: TGTGCCACCAGTGATTCCCGGGACTCGCCCCAAGAGACCCAGTACTTC
V: TRBV24-1
D: .
size: .
J: TRBJ2-5

CDR3: CATPRGQGRTDTQYF
DNA: TGTGCCACCCCAAGAGGACAGGGGCGCACAGATACGCAGTATTTT
V: TRBV13
D: TRBD1
size: many
J: TRBJ2-3